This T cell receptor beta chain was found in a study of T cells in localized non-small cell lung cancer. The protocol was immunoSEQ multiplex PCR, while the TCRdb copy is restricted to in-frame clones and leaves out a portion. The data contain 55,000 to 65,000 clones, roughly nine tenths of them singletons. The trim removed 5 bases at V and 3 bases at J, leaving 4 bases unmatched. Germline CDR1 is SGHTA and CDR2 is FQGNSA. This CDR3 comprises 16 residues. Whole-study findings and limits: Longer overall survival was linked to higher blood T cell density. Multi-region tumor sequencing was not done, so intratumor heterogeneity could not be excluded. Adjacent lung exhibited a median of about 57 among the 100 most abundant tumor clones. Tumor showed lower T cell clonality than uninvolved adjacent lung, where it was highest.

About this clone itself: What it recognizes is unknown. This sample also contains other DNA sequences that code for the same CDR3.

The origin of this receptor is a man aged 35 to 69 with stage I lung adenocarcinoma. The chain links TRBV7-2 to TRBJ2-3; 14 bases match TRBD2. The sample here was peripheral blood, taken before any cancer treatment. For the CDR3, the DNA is TGTGCCAGCAGCCCCAGGACTAGCGGGAGGACAGATACGCAGTATTTT. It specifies CASSPRTSGRTDTQYF.